Detailed here is one T cell receptor (beta chain). Its target is not known. Cultured CD4+ T-cell DNA underwent Oncomine TCR Beta short-read sequencing. TCRdb re-called the PCR reads with MiXCR, one entry per CDR3 protein. The sample contains about 23,000 distinct CDR3 sequences, roughly 68% of which appear only once. The sample comes from a study of vaccination and CD4 T cells after COVID-19. As for treatment: roughly 11-day PBMC culture with coronavirus spike peptide pools or control peptides (ViraFEST assay). About 1.8 million PBMCs went into each well for culture with 9.5 to 10 IU/ml IL-2 and around 10 ug/ml peptide pools. The sample consisted of CD4+ T cells from blood, cultured in vitro, taken after SARS-CoV-2 vaccination. The receptor was isolated from a human donor who received a COVID-19 vaccine.

CDR3 region: CAISEGQGGYTF. CDR3 DNA sequence: TGTGCCATCAGTGAGGGACAGGGGGGCTACACCTTC. V usage is TRBV10-3 and J usage is TRBJ1-2; TRBD1 agrees at 9 bases. Looked up from germline, CDR1 is ENHRY and CDR2 is SYGVKD. The CDR3 covers 12 residues. J was trimmed by 8 bases and V by 2 bases; bases with no gene match: 0.